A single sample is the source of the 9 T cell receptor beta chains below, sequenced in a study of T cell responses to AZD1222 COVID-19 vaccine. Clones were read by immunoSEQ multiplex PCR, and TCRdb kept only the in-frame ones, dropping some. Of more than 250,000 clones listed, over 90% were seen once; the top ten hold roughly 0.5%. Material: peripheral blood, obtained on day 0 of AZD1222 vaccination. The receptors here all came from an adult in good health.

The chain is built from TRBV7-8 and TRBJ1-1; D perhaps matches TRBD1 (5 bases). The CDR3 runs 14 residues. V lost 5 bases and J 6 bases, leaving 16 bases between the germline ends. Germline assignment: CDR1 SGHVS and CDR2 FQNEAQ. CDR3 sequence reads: CASSQLGGAPEAFF. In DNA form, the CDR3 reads TGTGCCAGCAGCCAGCTGGGTGGGGCCCCTGAAGCTTTCTTT.

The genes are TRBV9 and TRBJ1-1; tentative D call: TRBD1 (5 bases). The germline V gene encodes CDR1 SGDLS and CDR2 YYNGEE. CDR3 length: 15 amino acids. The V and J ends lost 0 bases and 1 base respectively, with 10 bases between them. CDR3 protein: CASSVVGGGNTEAFF. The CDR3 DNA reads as TGTGCCAGCAGCGTAGTCGGGGGTGGGAACACTGAAGCTTTCTTT.

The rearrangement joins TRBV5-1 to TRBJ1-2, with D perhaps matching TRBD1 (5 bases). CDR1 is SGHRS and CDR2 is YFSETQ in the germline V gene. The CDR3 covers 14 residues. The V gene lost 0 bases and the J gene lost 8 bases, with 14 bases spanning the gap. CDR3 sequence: CASSLGDGERGYTF. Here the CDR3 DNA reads TGCGCCAGCAGCTTGGGGGACGGGGAGCGAGGCTACACCTTC. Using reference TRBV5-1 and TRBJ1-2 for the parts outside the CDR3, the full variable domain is KAGVTQTPRYLIKTRGQQVTLSCSPISGHRSVSWYQQTPGQGLQFLFEYFSETQRNKGNFPGRFSGRQFSNSRSEMNVSTLELGDSALYLCASSLGDGERGYTFGSGTRLTVV.

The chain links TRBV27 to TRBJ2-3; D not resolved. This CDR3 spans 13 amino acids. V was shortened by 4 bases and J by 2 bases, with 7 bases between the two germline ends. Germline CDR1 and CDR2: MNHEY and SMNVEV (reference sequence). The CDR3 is CASSWQPTDTQYF. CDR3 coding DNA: TGTGCCAGCAGTTGGCAACCCACAGATACGCAGTATTTT.

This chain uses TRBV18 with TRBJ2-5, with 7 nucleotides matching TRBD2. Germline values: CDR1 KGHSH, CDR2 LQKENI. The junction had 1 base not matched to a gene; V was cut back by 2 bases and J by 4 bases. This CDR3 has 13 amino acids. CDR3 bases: TGTGCCAGCTCACCAGGGACTACAGAGACCCAGTACTTC. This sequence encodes CASSPGTTETQYF.

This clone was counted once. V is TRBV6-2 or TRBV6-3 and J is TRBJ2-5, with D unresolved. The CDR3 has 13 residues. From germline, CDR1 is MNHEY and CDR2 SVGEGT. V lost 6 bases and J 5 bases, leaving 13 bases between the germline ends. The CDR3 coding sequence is TGTGCCAGCAGCGACCCGGGCCTTGAGACCCAGTACTTC. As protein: CASSDPGLETQYF.

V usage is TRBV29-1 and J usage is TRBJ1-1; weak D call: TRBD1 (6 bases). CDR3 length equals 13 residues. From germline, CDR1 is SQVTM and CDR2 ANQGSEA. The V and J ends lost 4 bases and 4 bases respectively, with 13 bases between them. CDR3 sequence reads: CSVAGGASTEAFF. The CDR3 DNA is TGCAGCGTTGCTGGGGGCGCGTCCACTGAAGCTTTCTTT.

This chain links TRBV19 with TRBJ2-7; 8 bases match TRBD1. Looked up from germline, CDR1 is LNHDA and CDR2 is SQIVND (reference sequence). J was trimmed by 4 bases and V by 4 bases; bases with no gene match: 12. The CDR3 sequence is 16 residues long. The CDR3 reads CASSTTRTGTQYEQYF. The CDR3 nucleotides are TGTGCCAGTAGTACTACCCGGACAGGGACTCAGTACGAGCAGTACTTC.

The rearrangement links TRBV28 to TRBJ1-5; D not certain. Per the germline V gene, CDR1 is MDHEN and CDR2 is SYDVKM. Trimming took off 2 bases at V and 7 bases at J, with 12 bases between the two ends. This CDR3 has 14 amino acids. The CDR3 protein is CASSLVHAGQPQHF. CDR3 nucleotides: TGTGCCAGCAGTTTAGTCCATGCGGGACAGCCCCAGCATTTT.